This T cell receptor beta chain was observed in a study of CD8 T cells in ankylosing spondylitis. This clonotype occurred once. What it binds is unknown. The authors made TCR beta libraries by quantitative 5'-RACE with molecular barcodes. TCRdb reanalysed the 5' RACE reads using MiXCR and keeps one entry per CDR3 protein. The data contain about 200,000 distinct CDR3 sequences, around 13% of them seen just once; the ten biggest clones take up about 15%. Whole-study results and caveats: It appeared that ankylosing spondylitis blood was characterized by a TCR beta motif of roughly 8 highly homologous variants. Disease-linked clones were CD8+ and relatively rare in peripheral blood. Matched ankylosing spondylitis synovial fluid reportedly contained a significantly enriched population of disease-linked clones.

The sequenced sample consisted of blood, either unsorted or a sorted T cell fraction (not recorded which). The origin of this receptor is a male donor with ankylosing spondylitis or in good health (not recorded which).

CDR3 protein: CASSESWDRGRRETQYF. CDR3 nucleotide sequence: TGCGCCAGCAGTGAGTCGTGGGACAGGGGGCGCCGAGAGACCCAGTACTTC. The chain joins TRBV10-2 to TRBJ2-5; 12 bases are a match to TRBD1. Germline V gives CDR1 WSHSY, CDR2 SAAADI. Trimming at V came to 0 bases and at J to 4 bases, leaving 6 bases not matched to a gene. The CDR3 consists of 17 residues.